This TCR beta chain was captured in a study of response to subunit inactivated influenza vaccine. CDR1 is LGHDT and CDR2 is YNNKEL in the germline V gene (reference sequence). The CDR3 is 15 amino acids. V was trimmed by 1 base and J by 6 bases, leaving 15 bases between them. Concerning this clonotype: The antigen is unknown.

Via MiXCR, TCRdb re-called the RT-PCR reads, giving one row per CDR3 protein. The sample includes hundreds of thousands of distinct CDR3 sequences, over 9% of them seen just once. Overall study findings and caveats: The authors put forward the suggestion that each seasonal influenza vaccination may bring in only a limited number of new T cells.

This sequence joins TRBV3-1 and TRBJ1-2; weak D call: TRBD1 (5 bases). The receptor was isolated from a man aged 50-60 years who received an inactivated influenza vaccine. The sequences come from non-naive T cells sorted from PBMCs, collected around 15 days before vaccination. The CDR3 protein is CASSQGGPRGDGYTF. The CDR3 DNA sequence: TGTGCCAGCAGCCAAGGGGGACCCAGAGGGGATGGCTACACCTTC.